This section outlines one T cell receptor beta chain sequence together with its context. What this receptor recognizes is not known. Within one base of it there is no much larger clone, and no base qualities were kept. CDR1 and CDR2 are drawn from the germline V gene: KGHSH, LQKENI. The V end gives up 7 bases and the J end 7 bases, leaving 13 bases in the junction not matched to a gene. From the cysteine up to the phenylalanine, the CDR3 has a length of 16 residues. The only DNA kept is the CDR3, 48 bases in frame from the first base. This sample was taken from a study of blood T cell repertoires in COVID-19 (dated by TCRdb to 2020 to 2021). A note on the overall study: The collaborator samples originated in the United States, Italy and Spain and spanned the acute and convalescent phases of COVID-19. The material from the prospective study consisted of cDNA or gDNA derived from T cells, B-cell-depleted T cells, or PBMCs. The dataset comprised deeply sampled blood TCRbeta repertoires from subjects exposed to, actively infected with, or recovered from COVID-19. The repertoires were released in a freely available public database intended as a resource for research on the immune response to SARS-CoV-2. The samples were drawn from two sources: the first 160 participants of the ongoing ImmuneRACE study, and some 1,300 subjects contributed by 6 global collaborators. The sample metadata nearly always contained a de-identified subject ID, COVID-19 status, age in years and sex. Where available, HLA class I and class II types were obtained from metadata supplied by the sample provider rather than from assay-based typing.

The investigation overall reported the following: The quantity of clinical and demographic metadata differed by source and by participant and was supplied without curation.

TCRbeta CDR3 regions were amplified from genomic DNA by means of the immunoSEQ Assay, a bias-controlled multiplex PCR. The study's processing was this. The number of nucleated cells in each sample was estimated by amplification of reference gene primers within the assay. To quantify the absolute abundance of each unique TCRbeta CDR3 rearrangement, sequence reads were collapsed and filtered. For each sample, productive Simpson clonality was calculated as the square root of Simpson's diversity index across productive rearrangements. TCRdb stores this immuneACCESS table with in-frame sequences only. Part of the clones is absent; in the studies checked, under half of the shortfall reflects unresolved V genes, and no reason is known for the rest. The V and J calls and clone size were taken over from that table, and D and trimming were inferred from the DNA. In this sample the table shows 250,000 to 350,000 clones, about four fifths of which occur a single time. The ten largest clones add up to less than 20% of the sample.

One collaborating source in Seattle enrolled patients while the patients were actively infected and followed the patients over time throughout the course of disease. Collaborating institutions collected whole blood in K2EDTA tubes following their own protocols. For TCRbeta analysis, collaborator samples were shipped as frozen whole blood, as isolated PBMCs, or as DNA extracted from either sample type. Recombination linked TRBV18 to TRBJ1-6, with 7 central nucleotides matching TRBD1. What was sequenced was peripheral blood. The TCR sequence derives from a person aged 70 to 80 with COVID-19, enrolled during active disease. This receptor has the CDR3 CASYDNRGFGNSPLHF. The bases read TGTGCCAGCTACGACAACAGGGGCTTTGGGAATTCACCCCTCCACTTT.